The rows below give T cell receptor beta chains drawn from one sample of a study of blood T cell repertoires in COVID-19. The repertoire was sequenced with immunoSEQ multiplex PCR; TCRdb's copy has only in-frame clones and lacks some. The table shows just over 250,000 clones, with roughly 86% occurring only once. Sequencing was done on a sample of peripheral blood. All receptors come from a woman between 50 and 59 years old with acute or convalescent COVID-19. CDR3s include the opening cysteine and the closing phenylalanine or tryptophan. The D gene is left open where the match is weak. Size is omitted from some rows. Given values are once, few, many or a class for expanded clones.

clone size | D gene | J gene | V gene | CDR3 DNA | CDR3 protein
- | - | TRBJ2-5 | TRBV6-5 | TGTGCCAGCAGTTATCTCGCGGGACCGGAGACCCAGTACTTC | CASSYLAGPETQYF
- | - | TRBJ2-7 | TRBV2 | TGTGCCAGCAGTGAACTGCCTATGGGGGGCGAGCAGTACTTC | CASSELPMGGEQYF
- | TRBD1 | TRBJ1-1 | TRBV4-3 | TGCGCCAGCAGCGATAGCTACAGGGGTGTCTACACTGAAGCTTTCTTT | CASSDSYRGVYTEAFF
- | - | TRBJ1-2 | TRBV24-1 | TGTGCCACCAGTGATGGCAGTTATGGCTACACCTTC | CATSDGSYGYTF
once | - | TRBJ1-1 | TRBV9 | TGTGCCAGCAGCGTAGACCCAGGGACTGAAGCTTTCTTT | CASSVDPGTEAFF
- | - | TRBJ2-5 | TRBV12-3/TRBV12-4 | TGTGCCAGCAGTTTTTTAGGGGGGGGCGTATACTTC | CASSFLGGGVYF
- | - | TRBJ1-5 | TRBV5-1 | TGCGCCAGCAGCTTGGGGCCACAGGGTGGAAGTCAGCCCCAGCATTTT | CASSLGPQGGSQPQHF
- | - | TRBJ1-5 | TRBV7-8 | TGTGCCAGCAGCCCAGGGCTTAGTCAGCCCCAGCATTTT | CASSPGLSQPQHF
- | TRBD1 | TRBJ2-1 | TRBV19 | TGTGCCAGTAGTATAAGATCAGGGGGCTCCTACAATGAGCAGTTCTTC | CASSIRSGGSYNEQFF
- | - | TRBJ1-5 | TRBV29-1 | TGCAGCGTAGTAGATACAGGGCAGGATCAGCCCCAGCATTTT | CSVVDTGQDQPQHF
once | - | TRBJ1-2 | TRBV6-6 | TGTGCCAGCAGCCGGGACAACTACTATGGCTACACCTTC | CASSRDNYYGYTF
- | TRBD2 | TRBJ2-2 | TRBV3-1/TRBV3-2 | TGTGCCAGCAGCCAAACCCGGGGGGGAGGAGGGACCGGGGAGCTGTTTTTT | CASSQTRGGGGTGELFF
- | TRBD1 | TRBJ1-2 | TRBV7-2 | TGTGCCAGCAGCTTAGTTGCTTCAGGGGGCGTATACGGCTACACCTTC | CASSLVASGGVYGYTF
- | TRBD1 | TRBJ2-7 | TRBV6-1 | TGTGCCAGCAGTGAAGCGGGACAGATCTACGAGCAGTACTTC | CASSEAGQIYEQYF
- | TRBD2 | TRBJ2-7 | TRBV4-1 | TGCGCCAGCAGCCAAGAGGAGCGGGGGACCTACGAGCAGTACTTC | CASSQEERGTYEQYF
- | - | TRBJ2-3 | TRBV5-6 | TGTGCCAGCAGCTTGGGATCCGGGAGTAGCACAGATACGCAGTATTTT | CASSLGSGSSTDTQYF
- | - | TRBJ2-5 | TRBV3-1/TRBV3-2 | TGTGCCAGCAGCCAAGAGAGGACTAACGAAGAGACCCAGTACTTC | CASSQERTNEETQYF
- | - | TRBJ2-3 | TRBV27 | TGTGCCAGCAGACTCACAGATACGCAGTATTTT | CASRLTDTQYF
- | - | TRBJ2-7 | TRBV6-5 | TGTGCCAGCAGGCAGGAACCTCCCTCCTACGAGCAGTACTTC | CASRQEPPSYEQYF
- | TRBD2 | TRBJ2-1 | TRBV10-3 | TGTGCCATCAGTGCCGGGACTAGCTCCTACAATGAGCAGTTCTTC | CAISAGTSSYNEQFF
- | - | TRBJ1-3 | TRBV10-3 | TGTGCCATCGGATCCGTGGGGCTTCGAAACACCATATATTTT | CAIGSVGLRNTIYF
- | TRBD2 | TRBJ2-2 | TRBV7-3 | TGTGCCAGCGGCGCAGTAGCGGGGCTCACCGGGGAGCTGTTTTTT | CASGAVAGLTGELFF
- | - | TRBJ1-2 | TRBV20-1 | TGCAGTGGAGGGCCTAACTATGGCTACACCTTC | CSGGPNYGYTF
- | TRBD2 | TRBJ2-7 | TRBV9 | TGTGCCAGCAGCGAAGGGGGCCTAGCGGGAGTTTTCCCCTACGAGCAGTACTTC | CASSEGGLAGVFPYEQYF
- | - | TRBJ1-2 | TRBV5-1 | TGCGCCAGCAGCCCGGAGGGAGTAAACCATGGCTACACCTTC | CASSPEGVNHGYTF
few | - | TRBJ2-1 | TRBV9 | TGTGCCAGCAGCCCCCACAGGGACAGCGGGAATGAGCAGTTCTTC | CASSPHRDSGNEQFF
- | - | TRBJ1-5 | TRBV6-2/TRBV6-3 | TGTGCCAGCAGTATAGGGACAAAAAGCGGCGATAATCAGCCCCAGCATTTT | CASSIGTKSGDNQPQHF
- | TRBD2 | TRBJ2-3 | TRBV3-1/TRBV3-2 | TGTGCCAGCAGACACCCACTAGCGGGAGGGGACTCTAGCACAGATACGCAGTATTTT | CASRHPLAGGDSSTDTQYF
- | - | TRBJ1-2 | TRBV28 | TGTGCCAGCAGTTACGAGGGCCGGAGGGGAGGGTTGGGTGGCTACACCTTC | CASSYEGRRGGLGGYTF
- | TRBD1 | TRBJ2-3 | TRBV9 | TGTGCCAGCAGCCCCGGGACAGTCCTGAGTACAGATACGCAGTATTTT | CASSPGTVLSTDTQYF
once | TRBD2 | TRBJ2-3 | TRBV19 | TGTGCCAGTAGTATTCCTAGCGGGGATACGCAGTATTTT | CASSIPSGDTQYF
once | TRBD1 | TRBJ2-7 | TRBV15 | TGTGCCACCAGCAGGACAGGGGTCGGGACCTACGAGCAGTACTTC | CATSRTGVGTYEQYF
few | - | TRBJ2-2 | TRBV28 | TGTGCCAGCAGTTTCTTCGCAGGGGCGGTCGGGGAGCTGTTTTTT | CASSFFAGAVGELFF
few | TRBD1 | TRBJ1-3 | TRBV18 | TGTGCCAGCTCAGGGACAGGAGATTCTGGAAACACCATATATTTT | CASSGTGDSGNTIYF
- | TRBD1 | TRBJ2-7 | TRBV27 | TGTGCCAGCAGTTTTTGGTCCGTGGACAGGCCGTACGAGCAGTACTTC | CASSFWSVDRPYEQYF